The 2 T cell receptor beta chains given below trace back to one sample, sequenced in a study of T cells in Graves' hyperthyroidism and ophthalmopathy (dated by TCRdb to between 2017 and 2020). The protocol used for the library was multiplex PCR. Sequencing instrument: Illumina HiSeq 2000. Amplification of TCR beta CDR3 regions was carried out from RNA transcripts. A first-round RT-PCR of the TCR CDR3 used the HTBI primer set with the Qiagen OneStep RT-PCR kit. TCRdb applied fastp at Q25 and MiXCR to the public reads, then kept only in-frame beta chains. Each CDR3 protein gets just one entry, which takes the most common genes and DNA from the rows behind it. This sample holds roughly 380,000 distinct CDR3 sequences; 12% to 15% were observed only once. Around 5.3% of the sample goes to the ten largest clones. The sample taken for sequencing was blood. These receptors originate from a woman between 18 and 29 years old with Graves' hyperthyroidism.

This clonotype has at least ten counts. The genes are TRBV6-1 and TRBJ1-2; D possibly corresponds to TRBD1 (5 bases). The CDR3 sequence is 13 residues long. Per the germline V gene, CDR1 is MNHNS and CDR2 is SASEGT. The V and J ends lost 7 bases and 2 bases respectively, with 11 bases between them. The CDR3 loop reads CASTDWGNYGYTF. In DNA form, the CDR3 reads TGTGCCAGCACCGACTGGGGGAACTATGGCTACACCTTC.

This clonotype was seen a few times. The rearrangement links TRBV20-1 to TRBJ2-5; TRBD1 agrees at 10 bases. J lost 5 bases, V lost 0 bases, and 9 bases had no gene match. The CDR3 runs 16 residues. CDR1 DFQATT and CDR2 SNEGSKA come from the germline V gene (reference sequence). CDR3 in amino acids: CSARDLGQGKGETQYF. The DNA for the CDR3 is TGCAGTGCTAGAGATTTGGGACAGGGGAAGGGGGAGACCCAGTACTTC.